A single sample gave rise to the 32 T cell receptor beta chains below, sequenced in a study of T cells in women clearing cervical HPV infection. Profiled with immunoSEQ multiplex PCR; TCRdb holds only in-frame clones, not every one. Here the sample table reports approximately 9,200 clones. Sample: blood buffy coat. These receptor sequences come from a woman between 18 and 70 years old with a cervical HPV16 infection that either progressed to CIN3+ or cleared (not recorded which).

As concerns this clone: The read stops 3 residues short of the end of the CDR3; the missing end is completed from the germline J gene. The J gene is TRBJ1-2, the V gene TRBV7-8; possibly TRBD1 for D (6 bases). The germline V gene has CDR1 SGHVS and CDR2 FQNEAQ. This CDR3 contains 14 residues. The covered CDR3 bases are TGTGCCAGCAGCATACAGGGTCCCGGAGAGACC. It encodes CASSIQGPGET. The CDR3, in full, reads CASSIQGPGETYTF.

On this clone itself: The read stops 3 residues short of the end of the CDR3; the missing end is completed from the germline J gene. The chain employs TRBV19 and TRBJ1-2; TRBD1 is a possible D gene (5 bases). CDR3 length equals 15 residues. Germline CDR1 and CDR2: LNHDA and SQIVND (reference sequence). Here the CDR3 reads CASSIGAGRRDTYTF. CDR3 DNA, as far as it was read: TGTGCCAGTAGTATAGGGGCAGGGAGACGTGATACC.

Notes on this clone: Read coverage stops 3 residues before the CDR3 terminus; the germline J gene supplies the remainder. The rearrangement joins TRBV7-9 to TRBJ2-3, with 8 bases aligning to TRBD2. In germline, CDR1 is SEHNR, CDR2 FQNEAQ (reference sequence). CDR3 size: 15 residues. J lost 7 bases, V lost 3 bases, and 9 bases had no gene match. The CDR3 DNA, read in part, is TGTGCCAGCAGCTTGCGGGGGGTCCTCGTAAATACG. Translating it yields CASSLRGVLVNT. The complete CDR3 sequence is CASSLRGVLVNTQYF.

On this clone: The read ends 3 residues early relative to the CDR3; the germline J gene fills the gap. The J gene is TRBJ2-4, the V gene TRBV19, with D perhaps matching TRBD2 (7 bases). The CDR3 totals 18 residues. Germline V gene data show CDR1 as LNHDA and CDR2 as SQIVND (reference sequence). CDR3 sequence reads: CASSTHAAEGGRWYGQYF. The covered CDR3 bases are TGTGCCAGTAGTACCCACGCAGCCGAGGGGGGGCGTTGGTATGGT.

A remark on this clone: The read ends 3 residues early relative to the CDR3; the germline J gene fills the gap. The rearrangement links TRBV20-1 to TRBJ2-7; 10 nucleotides agree with TRBD2. CDR3 length: 15 residues. Germline lookup yields CDR1 DFQATT and CDR2 SNEGSKA (reference sequence). J gave up 0 bases and V 4 bases, and 6 bases lay outside the gene matches. The CDR3 sequence: CSATSSGGNSYEQYF. Incomplete CDR3 DNA: TGCAGTGCTACTTCTAGCGGGGGTAACTCCTACGAG.

On this clone itself: One end of the junction fails to match germline, which may point to a read error. The read ends 3 residues shy of where the CDR3 ends; the end is completed using the germline J gene. V is TRBV4-2 and J is TRBJ1-2, with D hard to call. CDR3 length: 15 residues. The germline gives CDR1 LGHNA, CDR2 YNFKEQ. The CDR3 loop is CASSQDLTPIGGYTF. The CDR3 bases that were read are TGCGCCAGCAGCCAAGATCTGACGCCGATCGGGGGC.

Comments on this clone: The CDR3 extends 3 residues past the end of the read, so its final part is completed from the germline J gene. V gene TRBV7-2 combines with J gene TRBJ2-4; perhaps TRBD1 as D (6 bases). This CDR3 is built from 12 residues. Germline V CDR1 and CDR2: SGHTA, FQGNSA. CDR3 DNA (partial): TGTGCCAGCAGCTTGAACAGGGATGGT. Protein: CASSLNRDG. The entire CDR3 protein reads CASSLNRDGQYF. Using reference TRBV7-2 and TRBJ2-4 for the parts outside the CDR3, the full variable domain is GAGVSQSPSNKVTEKGKDVELRCDPISGHTALYWYRQSLGQGLEFLIYFQGNSAPDKSGLPSDRFSAERTGGSVSTLTIQRTQQEDSAVYLCASSLNRDGQYFGAGTRLSVL.

Details on this clone: The read ends 3 residues before the CDR3 terminus; that terminus is restored from the germline J gene. The V and J genes are TRBV20-1 and TRBJ2-2; D uncertain. Germline V CDR1 and CDR2: DFQATT, SNEGSKA (reference sequence). V was clipped by 2 bases and J by 5 bases, with 18 bases between them. The CDR3 length is 16 residues. This CDR3 reads CSARLAYAKPTGELFF. CDR3 DNA (partial): TGCAGTGCTAGATTAGCCTACGCCAAACCAACCGGGGAG.

Turning to this clone: With the read ending 3 residues before the CDR3 end, the germline J gene is used to fill in that end. The chain is built from TRBV7-9 and TRBJ2-3; possible D gene TRBD2, 6 bases. Trimming cost V 2 bases and J 6 bases, with 12 bases left between them. Germline V gene lookup returns CDR1 SEHNR and CDR2 FQNEAQ (reference sequence). There are 14 residues in the CDR3. The part of the CDR3 DNA that was read is TGTGCCAGCAGCTTATACGGGGGAGCGGATACG. This encodes CASSLYGGADT. The entire CDR3 protein reads CASSLYGGADTQYF.

As regards this clone: The read ends 3 residues early relative to the CDR3; the germline J gene fills the gap. The chain links TRBV5-1 to TRBJ1-4; TRBD1 aligns across 8 bases. Germline V CDR1 and CDR2: SGHRS, YFSETQ. The length of the CDR3 is 14 residues. CDR3 in amino acids: CASSLQGASSPLFF. The sequenced part of the CDR3 DNA is TGCGCCAGCAGCTTGCAGGGGGCGAGTTCACCA.

This clone is identified as medium-sized from frequency. The read terminates 3 residues ahead of where the CDR3 ends, so the germline J gene completes it. The chain carries TRBV19 and TRBJ2-7, with D perhaps TRBD1 (6 bases). Germline V lookup: CDR1 LNHDA, CDR2 SQIVND (reference sequence). Deletions cut 10 bases from V and 0 bases from J, with 16 bases between. The CDR3 runs 14 residues. The sequenced part of the CDR3 DNA is TGTGCCATCCCTCCGGGACACAACTCCTACGAG. It encodes CAIPPGHNSYE. The full CDR3 protein reads CAIPPGHNSYEQYF.

Concerning this clone: The CDR3 is cut off 3 residues early in the read; its end comes from the germline J gene. The J gene is TRBJ2-3, the V gene TRBV19; 8 bases fit TRBD2. J gave up 4 bases and V 3 bases, and 15 bases lay outside the gene matches. Germline assignment: CDR1 LNHDA and CDR2 SQIVND (reference sequence). The CDR3 totals 18 residues. This CDR3 is CASSIKSLAGWNPDTQYF. CDR3 DNA, as far as it was read: TGTGCCAGTAGTATCAAATCCTTAGCGGGGTGGAACCCAGATACG.

This clone registers medium-sized by frequency. The read terminates 3 residues before the CDR3 end, so the remaining end is supplied by the germline J gene. V gene TRBV20-1 combines with J gene TRBJ2-3, with D perhaps TRBD1 (6 bases). Germline assignment: CDR1 DFQATT and CDR2 SNEGSKA (reference sequence). With 6 bases removed from V and 7 bases from J, the gap between germline ends came to 17 bases. CDR3 length equals 13 residues. CDR3 loop: CSASKAGTNTQYF. CDR3 DNA, as far as it was read: TGCAGTGCAAGTAAAGCAGGGACAAATACG.

On this clone itself: From the germline J gene comes the end of the CDR3, since the read stops 3 residues before it. Other DNA sequences of this sample code for an identical CDR3. The gene calls are TRBV19 and TRBJ1-3, with D perhaps TRBD1 (5 bases). Trimming left V 6 bases short and J 2 bases short, with 14 bases between. This CDR3 contains 15 residues. CDR1 and CDR2 (germline): LNHDA, SQIVND (reference sequence). The CDR3 bases that were read are TGTGCCAGTAGGATAAAACAGGATCCTGGAAACACC. This translates into CASRIKQDPGNT. The CDR3 reads in full as CASRIKQDPGNTIYF.

A note on this clone: From the germline J gene comes the end of the CDR3, since the read stops 3 residues before it. The chain links TRBV20-1 to TRBJ1-2; 12 bases fit TRBD1. Germline CDR1 is DFQATT and CDR2 is SNEGSKA (reference sequence). This CDR3 has 12 amino acids. The DNA read from the CDR3 is TGCAGTGCTAGCGGGACAGGGGGCGGC. As protein: CSASGTGGG. The whole CDR3 region reads CSASGTGGGYTF.

On this clone itself: The read gets to within 3 residues of the CDR3 end, and the germline J gene fills in the rest. V is TRBV4-1 and J is TRBJ2-1; the D is unclear. Germline V gives CDR1 MGHRA, CDR2 YSYEKL. V shed 6 bases and J shed 6 bases, with 9 bases lying between them. There are 12 residues in the CDR3. CDR3 bases read: TGCGCCAGCAGTCCGATCGGCAATGAG. This translates into CASSPIGNE. The CDR3, in full, reads CASSPIGNEQFF.

To note about this clone: Read sequence stops 3 residues before the CDR3 end, and the germline J gene provides the missing end. The rearrangement links TRBV18 to TRBJ1-1, with TRBD1 identical over 8 bases. The CDR3 sequence is 13 residues long. Germline loops: CDR1 KGHSH, CDR2 LQKENI. CDR3 bases read: TGTGCCAGCTCACCACTACAGGGGGAGACA. Its translation is CASSPLQGET. The full CDR3 reads CASSPLQGETAFF.

About this clone: Read sequence stops 3 residues before the CDR3 end, and the germline J gene provides the missing end. This chain uses TRBV5-1 with TRBJ2-2, with D tentatively TRBD1 (6 bases). Germline CDR1 is SGHRS and CDR2 is YFSETQ. The CDR3 consists of 16 residues. The CDR3 sequence: CASRDPTGPTNEKLFF. CDR3 DNA (partial): TGCGCCAGCAGGGATCCTACAGGGCCAACTAATGAAAAG.

According to its frequency, this clone is medium-sized (0.01 to 0.1%). The read falls 3 residues short of the CDR3 end, and the missing part is taken from the germline J gene. The chain is built from TRBV7-9 and TRBJ1-1; possible D gene TRBD1, 5 bases. In germline, CDR1 is SEHNR, CDR2 FQNEAQ (reference sequence). CDR3 length: 13 amino acids. V dropped 7 bases and J dropped 3 bases, with 12 bases sitting between them. The DNA read from the CDR3 is TGTGCCAGCACCGCCCCGGGGGACACTGAA. Its translation: CASTAPGDTE. The whole CDR3 is CASTAPGDTEAFF.

This clone is called medium-sized (0.01 to 0.1%) based on its frequency. The read ends 3 residues early relative to the CDR3; the germline J gene fills the gap. The V gene is TRBV20-1, the J gene TRBJ1-1; no firm D call. Germline V gene sequence: CDR1 DFQATT, CDR2 SNEGSKA (reference sequence). CDR3 size: 10 residues. Deletions cut 5 bases from V and 7 bases from J, with 8 bases between. CDR3 DNA, as far as it was read: TGCAGTGCTTCGTCGGTTGAA. Amino acids: CSASSVE. The whole CDR3 protein reads CSASSVEAFF.

With regard to this clone: The read terminates 3 residues ahead of where the CDR3 ends, so the germline J gene completes it. V usage is TRBV3-1 (or the pseudogene TRBV3-2) and J usage is TRBJ2-3; D possibly matches TRBD1 or TRBD2 (6 bases each). CDR1 and CDR2 from the germline V gene are LGHDT and YNNKEL (reference sequence). There are 14 residues in the CDR3. Incomplete CDR3 DNA: TGTGCCAGCAGCCCCCATGGGGGCCGGGAGACG. It codes for CASSPHGGRET. The complete CDR3 reads CASSPHGGRETQYF.

This clone shows up as medium-sized by frequency. The CDR3 end lies 3 residues beyond the end of the read and is filled in from the germline J gene. J is TRBJ2-2 and V is TRBV5-1, with D possibly TRBD2 on 6 matching bases. Germline V gene data show CDR1 as SGHRS and CDR2 as YFSETQ. The CDR3 covers 15 residues. With 4 bases removed from V and 5 bases from J, the gap between germline ends came to 15 bases. Partial CDR3 DNA: TGCGCCAGCAGCCCCGAGGGACTTCCTACCGGGGAG. Its protein is CASSPEGLPTGE. The CDR3, in full, reads CASSPEGLPTGELFF.

To note about this clone: The CDR3 end lies 3 residues beyond the end of the read and is filled in from the germline J gene. V gene TRBV2 combines with J gene TRBJ2-3; possibly TRBD2 for D (6 bases). The CDR3 is 13 residues long. CDR1 is SNHLY, CDR2 FYNNEI, per germline. The CDR3 DNA, read in part, is TGTGCCAGCAAGGTCGCTAGCGTGGAGACG. Amino acid sequence: CASKVASVET. The whole CDR3 sequence reads CASKVASVETQYF.

Remarks on this clone: Read data end 3 residues before the CDR3 end; the end is taken from the germline J gene. This sequence joins TRBV6-2 or TRBV6-3 and TRBJ1-2; D is undetermined. This CDR3 has 13 residues. Per the germline V gene, CDR1 is MNHEY and CDR2 is SVGEGT. The part of the CDR3 DNA that was read is TGTGCCAGCAGTTACGAGATAGCCAATGAC. It is translated as CASSYEIAND. The whole CDR3 protein reads CASSYEIANDYTF.

A word on this clone: Read data end 3 residues before the CDR3 end; the end is taken from the germline J gene. The rearrangement joins TRBV7-9 to TRBJ2-7, with D perhaps TRBD1 or TRBD2 (5 bases each). The V gene lost 3 bases and the J gene lost 3 bases, with 12 bases spanning the gap. The CDR3 sequence is 14 residues long. Germline values: CDR1 SEHNR, CDR2 FQNEAQ (reference sequence). The CDR3 region is CASSFVKGSYEQYF. The part of the CDR3 DNA that was read is TGTGCCAGCAGCTTCGTGAAGGGGAGCTACGAG. Full variable domain (outside the CDR3, taken from reference TRBV7-9 and TRBJ2-7): DTGVSQNPRHKITKRGQNVTFRCDPISEHNRLYWYRQTLGQGPEFLTYFQNEAQLEKSRLLSDRFSAERPKGSFSTLEIQRTEQGDSAMYLCASSFVKGSYEQYFGPGTRLTVT.

For this clone: The observed sequence ends 3 residues before the CDR3 terminus, with the missing tail filled in from the germline J gene. The rearrangement joins TRBV5-6 to TRBJ1-5; D call uncertain. Trimming took off 2 bases at V and 0 bases at J, with 6 bases between the two ends. This CDR3 has 14 amino acids. Looked up from germline, CDR1 is SGHDT and CDR2 is YYEEEE. The CDR3 here is CASSFTASNQPQHF. Partial CDR3 DNA: TGTGCCAGCAGCTTCACAGCTAGCAATCAGCCC.

By frequency, this clone registers medium-sized. The read is 3 residues too short to cover the CDR3 end, so that end is filled in from the germline J gene. The V and J genes are TRBV29-1 and TRBJ2-3; D ambiguous. Germline CDR1 and CDR2: SQVTM and ANQGSEA. V lost 7 bases and J lost 4, with 9 bases in between. The CDR3 is made up of 11 amino acids. The CDR3: CSGQMADTQYF. CDR3 bases read: TGCAGCGGGCAGATGGCAGATACG.

Note on this clone: The read stops 3 residues short of the end of the CDR3; the missing end is completed from the germline J gene. The chain carries TRBV19 and TRBJ2-3; D gene unclear. Germline V gene data show CDR1 as LNHDA and CDR2 as SQIVND (reference sequence). The CDR3 runs to 11 residues. CDR3 region: CASSLKETQYF. The part of the CDR3 DNA that was read is TGTGCCAGTAGTCTAAAAGAGACG.

Concerning this clone: The DNA ends 3 residues before the CDR3 does, and the rest of the CDR3 is filled in from the germline J gene. V usage is TRBV7-9 and J usage is TRBJ2-7; TRBD1 might be the D (7 bases). Germline CDR1 is SEHNR and CDR2 is FQNEAQ (reference sequence). The CDR3 runs 14 residues. V lost 1 base and J lost 4, with 11 bases in between. CDR3 bases read: TGTGCCAGCAGCTTAGGACAGGGACTTTACGAG. This gives the protein CASSLGQGLYE. The complete CDR3 reads CASSLGQGLYEQYF.

A word on this clone: The read is 3 residues too short to cover the CDR3 end, so that end is filled in from the germline J gene. V gene TRBV19 combines with J gene TRBJ1-2; D uncertain. CDR1 LNHDA and CDR2 SQIVND come from the germline V gene (reference sequence). The CDR3 sequence is 11 residues long. The CDR3 region is CASSEANDYTF. The part of the CDR3 DNA that was read is TGTGCCAGTAGTGAAGCTAATGAC.

In the case of this clone: With the read ending 3 residues before the CDR3 end, the germline J gene is used to fill in that end. The chain couples TRBV10-1 to TRBJ1-4; D not certain. V was shortened by 3 bases and J by 4 bases, with 9 bases between the two germline ends. CDR1 WNHNN and CDR2 SYGVQD come from the germline V gene (reference sequence). The CDR3 covers 14 residues. CDR3 bases read: TGCGCCAGCAGTGAAGGCGGATTTAATGAAAAA. Translating it yields CASSEGGFNEK. The CDR3 as a whole reads CASSEGGFNEKLFF.

On this clone: The CDR3 is cut off 3 residues early in the read; its end comes from the germline J gene. The chain has TRBV29-1 and TRBJ1-1; 8 nucleotides align to TRBD1. Germline CDR1 and CDR2: SQVTM and ANQGSEA. V was clipped by 4 bases and J by 4 bases; unmatched bases: 5. The CDR3 runs to 13 residues. This CDR3 is CSVVRGQGTEAFF. The sequenced CDR3 bases are TGCAGCGTTGTACGCGGACAGGGCACTGAA.